The following is a T cell receptor (beta chain) sequence with its context. Its antigen is not known. The source of the sample is a study of OX40 agonist ivuxolimab in advanced cancers. Trimming stripped 1 base from V and 3 bases from J, with 7 bases between. This CDR3 has 14 amino acids. The germline CDR1 and CDR2 sequences are KGHSY and FQNENV. Findings and caveats of the study: No antigen was identified for the clonally expanded peripheral T cells. There was clonal expansion of CD4+ and CD8+ blood T cells by week 6 at 0.1 to 3.0 mg/kg.

Libraries were prepared by immunoSEQ multiplex PCR; TCRdb keeps only in-frame clonotypes and omits some of them. The sample includes roughly 77,000 clones, approximately 81% seen only once; the top ten take 3.5% to 6%. The receptor was derived from an adult with an advanced solid tumor such as melanoma, head and neck, liver or kidney cancer. The V gene is TRBV16, the J gene TRBJ1-5; D unclear. The sequences come from CD4+ or CD8+ T cells sorted from blood, collected in a trial of the OX40 agonist ivuxolimab. This chain's CDR3 is CASSQLSYNQPQHF. DNA of the CDR3: TGTGCCAGCAGCCAATTAAGCTACAATCAGCCCCAGCATTTT.